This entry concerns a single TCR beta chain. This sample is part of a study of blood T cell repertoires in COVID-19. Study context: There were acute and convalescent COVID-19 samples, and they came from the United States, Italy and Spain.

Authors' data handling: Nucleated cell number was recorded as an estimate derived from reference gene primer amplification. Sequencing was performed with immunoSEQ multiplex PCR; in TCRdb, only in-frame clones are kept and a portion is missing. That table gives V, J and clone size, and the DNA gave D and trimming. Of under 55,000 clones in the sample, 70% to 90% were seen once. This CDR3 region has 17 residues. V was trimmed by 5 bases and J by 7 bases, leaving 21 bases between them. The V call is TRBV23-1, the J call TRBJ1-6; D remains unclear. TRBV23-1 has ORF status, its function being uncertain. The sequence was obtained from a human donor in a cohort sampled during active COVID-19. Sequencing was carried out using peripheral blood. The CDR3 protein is CASSKYSGTARNSPLHF. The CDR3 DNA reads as TGCGCCAGCAGTAAATACTCGGGTACCGCTAGGAATTCACCCCTCCACTTT.